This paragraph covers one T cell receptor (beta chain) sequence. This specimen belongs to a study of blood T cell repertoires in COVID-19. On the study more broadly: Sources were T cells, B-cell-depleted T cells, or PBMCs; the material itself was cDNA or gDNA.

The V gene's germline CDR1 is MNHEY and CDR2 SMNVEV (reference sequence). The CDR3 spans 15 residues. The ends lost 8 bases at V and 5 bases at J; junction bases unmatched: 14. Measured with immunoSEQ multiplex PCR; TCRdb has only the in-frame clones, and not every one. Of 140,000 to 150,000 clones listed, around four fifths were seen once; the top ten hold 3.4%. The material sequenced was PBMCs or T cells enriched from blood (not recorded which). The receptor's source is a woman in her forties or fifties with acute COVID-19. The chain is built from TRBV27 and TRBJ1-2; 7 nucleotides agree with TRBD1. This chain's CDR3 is CASAKGRQGQYGYTF. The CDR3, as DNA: TGTGCCAGCGCCAAAGGGAGACAGGGCCAGTATGGCTACACCTTC.